The rows below give T cell receptor beta chains drawn from one sample of a study of shared clonotypes between healthy human individuals. The assay was immunoSEQ multiplex PCR, and TCRdb's table has in-frame clones only and misses some. Of some 2,000,000 clones detected, approximately 94% appear once; the ten largest clones hold 0.9% to 1.3%. The sample taken for sequencing was naive CD8+ T cells sorted from blood. These receptors came from a man between 18 and 29 years old in good health. Each CDR3 is given with its conserved first and last residue. The D gene is left open where the match is weak. Clone size is not always given. Where it is, it says once, few, many or a class for expanded clones.

J gene | clone size | D gene | V gene | CDR3 protein | CDR3 DNA
TRBJ2-2 | . | . | TRBV9 | CASSELGGNTGELFF | TGTGCCAGCAGCGAACTGGGGGGTAACACCGGGGAGCTGTTTTTT
TRBJ2-1 | . | . | TRBV6-6 | CASSYSTYNEQFF | TGTGCCAGCAGTTACTCGACTTACAATGAGCAGTTCTTC
TRBJ2-5 | . | . | TRBV7-2 | CASSLDGEETQYF | TGTGCCAGCAGCTTAGATGGTGAAGAGACCCAGTACTTC
TRBJ2-1 | . | . | TRBV6-1 | CASSVWTVYNEQFF | TGTGCCAGCAGTGTTTGGACAGTCTACAATGAGCAGTTCTTC
TRBJ2-2 | once | . | TRBV30 | CAWKARGVGELFF | TGTGCCTGGAAAGCACGTGGAGTCGGGGAGCTGTTTTTT
TRBJ2-1 | . | . | TRBV5-8 | CASSLEPVSYNEQFF | TGTGCCAGCAGCTTGGAACCTGTCTCCTACAATGAGCAGTTCTTC
TRBJ2-7 | . | . | TRBV7-9 | CASSLGESEQYF | TGTGCCAGCAGCTTAGGGGAGAGCGAGCAGTACTTC
TRBJ2-7 | . | . | TRBV4-1 | CASSQGGQAEQYF | TGCGCCAGCAGCCAAGGGGGACAAGCCGAGCAGTACTTC
TRBJ2-5 | . | TRBD2 | TRBV28 | CASSLMVLAGGQETQYF | TGTGCCAGCAGTTTAATGGTTCTAGCGGGGGGGCAGGAGACCCAGTACTTC
TRBJ1-5 | once | . | TRBV28 | CASSLGREGNQPQHF | TGTGCCAGCAGTTTGGGGAGGGAAGGCAATCAGCCCCAGCATTTT
TRBJ1-6 | . | . | TRBV11-2 | CASSEILQTNSPLHF | TGTGCCAGCAGCGAGATTTTACAGACTAATTCACCCCTCCACTTT
TRBJ2-5 | . | TRBD2 | TRBV11-2 | CASSLLAGGPETQYF | TGTGCCAGCAGCCTGTTAGCGGGAGGGCCAGAGACCCAGTACTTC
TRBJ1-2 | . | . | TRBV7-9 | CASSLGGGGDGYTF | TGTGCCAGCAGCTTAGGGGGAGGAGGGGATGGCTACACCTTC
TRBJ2-6 | . | TRBD1 | TRBV30 | CAWSGGQPTGANVLTF | TGTGCCTGGAGTGGGGGACAGCCAACTGGGGCCAACGTCCTGACTTTC
TRBJ2-2 | . | . | TRBV19 | CASSYGTGELFF | TGTGCCAGTAGCTACGGCACCGGGGAGCTGTTTTTT
TRBJ2-5 | . | TRBD1 | TRBV7-9 | CASSLRTGRSGGEETQYF | TGTGCCAGCAGCCTAAGGACAGGCCGGTCGGGTGGGGAAGAGACCCAGTACTTC
TRBJ2-7 | once | . | TRBV13 | CASSLGGASYEQYF | TGTGCCAGCAGCCTCGGGGGTGCCTCCTACGAGCAGTACTTC
TRBJ1-6 | few | TRBD1 | TRBV27 | CASNPTGSLSPLHF | TGTGCCAGCAACCCGACAGGGTCCCTTTCACCCCTCCACTTT
TRBJ1-5 | . | . | TRBV6-4 | CASSDSGDGNQPQHF | TGTGCCAGCAGTGACTCGGGGGATGGCAATCAGCCCCAGCATTTT
TRBJ2-7 | . | . | TRBV15 | CATSRDVGYEQYF | TGTGCCACCAGCAGAGACGTGGGCTACGAGCAGTACTTC
TRBJ1-2 | . | . | TRBV14 | CASSQGGVFDFGPGDGYTF | .
TRBJ2-3 | . | . | TRBV27 | CAPGQGRGDTQYF | TGTGCCCCAGGGCAGGGGCGGGGAGATACGCAGTATTTT
TRBJ1-3 | . | . | TRBV29-1 | CSVGTVTSGNTIYF | TGCAGCGTTGGGACAGTAACCTCTGGAAACACCATATATTTT
TRBJ2-3 | . | TRBD2 | TRBV11-1 | CASSVIGGAADTQYF | TGTGCCAGCAGTGTTATCGGGGGGGCGGCAGATACGCAGTATTTT
TRBJ2-1 | . | . | TRBV4-1 | CASSQDLYNEQFF | TGCGCCAGCAGCCAAGATCTTTACAATGAGCAGTTCTTC
TRBJ1-1 | . | TRBD1 | TRBV19 | CASITGANTEAFF | TGTGCCAGTATCACAGGGGCGAACACTGAAGCTTTCTTT
TRBJ2-7 | . | . | TRBV30 | CAWSVRSARGEQYF | TGTGCCTGGAGTGTACGAAGCGCCAGGGGCGAGCAGTACTTC
TRBJ1-2 | . | . | TRBV9 | CASSAGGPNGYTF | TGTGCCAGCAGCGCGGGTGGGCCTAATGGCTACACCTTC
TRBJ1-5 | . | . | TRBV7-5 | CARSFLRGSNQPQHF | TGTGCCAGAAGCTTCCTGCGCGGAAGCAATCAGCCCCAGCATTTT
TRBJ2-1 | . | . | TRBV4-3 | CASSQDPAAYNEQFF | TGCGCCAGCAGCCAAGATCCAGCGGCATACAATGAGCAGTTCTTC
TRBJ2-7 | . | TRBD2 | TRBV28 | CASSLPSGGFGYEQYF | TGTGCCAGCAGTCTCCCTAGCGGGGGATTTGGCTACGAGCAGTACTTC
TRBJ1-5 | . | TRBD1 | TRBV19 | CASRGTGIYSNQPQHF | TGTGCCAGTAGAGGGACAGGGATCTATAGCAATCAGCCCCAGCATTTT
TRBJ2-7 | . | . | TRBV19 | CASSIEPTELSYEQYF | TGTGCCAGTAGTATTGAACCGACAGAGCTCTCCTACGAGCAGTACTTC
TRBJ2-1 | . | . | TRBV7-3 | CASSLEWDRNEQFF | TGTGCCAGCAGCTTAGAATGGGACCGCAATGAGCAGTTCTTC
TRBJ2-5 | . | . | TRBV14 | CASSQDMQGQETQYF | TGTGCCAGCAGCCAAGACATGCAGGGTCAAGAGACCCAGTACTTC
TRBJ2-3 | . | TRBD2 | TRBV5-4 | CASSFWTSQDTQYF | TGTGCCAGCAGCTTTTGGACTAGTCAAGATACGCAGTATTTT
TRBJ1-2 | . | . | TRBV19 | CASSSRASLGTWTGYTF | TGTGCCAGTAGTAGCAGGGCCTCCCTTGGCACATGGACTGGCTACACCTTC
TRBJ1-2 | . | . | TRBV12-5 | CASGLVDPGFYGYTF | TGTGCTAGTGGTTTGGTCGATCCAGGGTTCTATGGCTACACCTTC
TRBJ1-1 | . | . | TRBV28 | CASSFLVREAFF | TGTGCCAGCAGTTTTTTAGTCAGGGAAGCTTTCTTT
TRBJ2-7 | . | . | TRBV6-1 | CASSEDIAYEQYF | TGTGCCAGCAGTGAGGACATAGCCTACGAGCAGTACTTC
TRBJ1-3 | . | . | TRBV27 | CASSPQRASRMDTIYF | TGTGCCAGCAGTCCTCAGCGAGCTTCAAGGATGGACACCATATATTTT
TRBJ1-2 | . | TRBD1 | TRBV5-6 | CASSPIDRGDYGYTF | TGTGCCAGCAGCCCCATCGACAGGGGTGACTATGGCTACACCTTC